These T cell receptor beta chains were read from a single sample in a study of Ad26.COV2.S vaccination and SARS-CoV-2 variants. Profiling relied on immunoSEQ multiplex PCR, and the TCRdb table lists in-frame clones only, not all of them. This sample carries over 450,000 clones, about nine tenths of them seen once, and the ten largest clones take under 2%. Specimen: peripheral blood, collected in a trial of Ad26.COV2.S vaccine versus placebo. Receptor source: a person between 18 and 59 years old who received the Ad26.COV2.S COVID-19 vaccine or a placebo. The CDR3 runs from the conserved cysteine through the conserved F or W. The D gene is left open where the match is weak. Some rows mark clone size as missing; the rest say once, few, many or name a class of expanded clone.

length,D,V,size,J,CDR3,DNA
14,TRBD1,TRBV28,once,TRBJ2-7,CASGPFPFDRELVF,TGTGCCAGCGGACCCTTCCCCTTCGACAGGGAGCTCGTCTTC
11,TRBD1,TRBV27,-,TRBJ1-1,CASGQGTEAFF,TGTGCCAGCGGACAGGGAACTGAAGCTTTCTTT
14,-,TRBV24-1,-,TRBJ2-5,CATSDLRTQGTQYF,TGTGCCACCAGTGATTTGCGGACCCAGGGGACCCAGTACTTC
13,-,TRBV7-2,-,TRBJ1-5,CASSSTVNQPQHF,TGTGCCAGCAGCTCGACAGTGAATCAGCCCCAGCATTTT
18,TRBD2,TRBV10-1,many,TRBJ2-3,CASSESGLAGVGTDTQYF,TGCGCCAGCAGTGAGTCGGGACTAGCGGGAGTAGGCACAGATACGCAGTATTTT
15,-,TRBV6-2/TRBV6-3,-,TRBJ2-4,CASSYGARAKNIQYF,TGTGCCAGCAGTTACGGGGCAAGGGCCAAAAACATTCAGTACTTC
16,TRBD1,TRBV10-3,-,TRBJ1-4,CAISESGTDLNEKLFF,TGTGCCATCAGTGAAAGCGGGACAGACTTAAATGAAAAACTGTTTTTT
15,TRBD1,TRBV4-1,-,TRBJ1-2,CASSQPIQGDYGYTF,TGCGCCAGCAGCCAACCGATCCAGGGGGACTATGGCTACACCTTC
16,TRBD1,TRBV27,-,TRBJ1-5,CASSQGTGGGAQPQHF,TGTGCCAGCAGCCAAGGGACAGGGGGCGGGGCTCAGCCCCAGCATTTT
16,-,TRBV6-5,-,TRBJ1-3,CASSYSSVSSGNTIYF,TGTGCCAGCAGTTACTCGAGCGTGAGCTCTGGAAACACCATATATTTT
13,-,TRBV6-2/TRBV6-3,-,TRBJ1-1,CASSHGESGEAFF,TGTGCCAGCAGCCACGGGGAATCGGGTGAAGCTTTCTTT
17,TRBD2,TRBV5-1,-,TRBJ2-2,CASSLGLAGVRIGELFF,TGCGCCAGCAGCTTGGGACTAGCGGGAGTCCGTATCGGGGAGCTGTTTTTT
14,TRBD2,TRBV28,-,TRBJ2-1,CASSFLAGGNEQFF,TGTGCCAGCAGTTTCTTAGCGGGGGGGAATGAGCAGTTCTTC
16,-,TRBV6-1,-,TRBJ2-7,CASSVLAGDSIYEQYF,TGTGCCAGCAGTGTCCTTGCGGGGGACAGTATCTACGAGCAGTACTTC
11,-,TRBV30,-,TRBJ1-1,CAWSVGTEAFF,TGTGCCTGGAGTGTGGGCACTGAAGCTTTCTTT
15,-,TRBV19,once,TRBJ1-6,CASKQPSSYNSPLHF,TGTGCCAGTAAGCAGCCGAGCTCCTATAATTCACCCCTCCACTTT
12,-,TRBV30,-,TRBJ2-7,CAWSLASYEQYF,TGTGCCTGGAGCCTCGCCTCCTACGAGCAGTACTTC
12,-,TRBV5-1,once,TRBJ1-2,CASSLVGEGYTF,TGCGCCAGCAGCTTGGTCGGGGAGGGCTACACCTTC
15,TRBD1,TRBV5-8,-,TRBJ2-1,CASSPPRDRGVEQFF,TGTGCCAGCAGCCCACCTCGGGACAGGGGGGTTGAGCAGTTCTTC
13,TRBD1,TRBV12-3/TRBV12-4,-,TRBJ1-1,CASSIDRAFEAFF,TGTGCCAGCAGTATAGACAGGGCATTTGAAGCTTTCTTT
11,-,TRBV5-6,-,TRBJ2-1,CASSLTGEQFF,TGTGCCAGCAGCTTGACCGGGGAGCAGTTCTTC
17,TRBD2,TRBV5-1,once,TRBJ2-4,CASSVGTSGSMWNIQYF,TGCGCCAGCAGCGTTGGGACTAGCGGGAGTATGTGGAACATTCAGTACTTC
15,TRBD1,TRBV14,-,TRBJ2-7,CASSQGIGQGYEQYF,TGTGCCAGCAGCCAGGGGATCGGACAGGGCTACGAGCAGTACTTC
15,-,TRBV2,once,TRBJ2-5,CASNLVRRDQETQYF,TGTGCCAGCAATCTGGTCAGGAGGGACCAAGAGACCCAGTACTTC
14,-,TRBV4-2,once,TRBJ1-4,CASSPSGPKEKLFF,TGTGCCAGCAGCCCGTCGGGTCCTAAGGAAAAACTGTTTTTT
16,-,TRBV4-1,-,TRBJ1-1,CASRNSGLGINTEAFF,TGCGCCAGCAGAAACAGTGGACTTGGGATTAACACTGAAGCTTTCTTT
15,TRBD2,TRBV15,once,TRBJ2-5,CATSRDLGGEETQYF,TGTGCCACCAGCAGAGATCTGGGAGGGGAAGAGACCCAGTACTTC
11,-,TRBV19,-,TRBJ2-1,CASSFYNEQFF,TGTGCCAGTAGTTTTTACAATGAGCAGTTCTTC
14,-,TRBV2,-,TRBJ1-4,CASSVGQGQEKLFF,TGTGCCAGCAGTGTTGGGCAGGGCCAAGAAAAACTGTTTTTT
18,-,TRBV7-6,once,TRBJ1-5,CASSLVPSYMDSNQPQHF,TGTGCCAGCAGCTTAGTACCCTCGTACATGGATAGCAATCAGCCCCAGCATTTT
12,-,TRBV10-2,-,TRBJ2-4,CASSDMGNIQYF,TGCGCCAGCAGTGATATGGGAAACATTCAGTACTTC
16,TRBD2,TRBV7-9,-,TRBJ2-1,CASSLRPAGVSNEQFF,TGTGCCAGCAGCTTAAGACCAGCGGGAGTATCTAATGAGCAGTTCTTC
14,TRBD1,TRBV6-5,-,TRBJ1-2,CASSRQGPSYGYTF,TGTGCCAGCAGCCGACAGGGCCCAAGCTATGGCTACACCTTC
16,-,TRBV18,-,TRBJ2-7,CASSPGWDTLNYEQYF,TGTGCCAGCTCACCGGGTTGGGACACCCTTAACTACGAGCAGTACTTC
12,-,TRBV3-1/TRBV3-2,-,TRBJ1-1,CASSHAGLGAFF,TGTGCCAGCAGCCACGCAGGGCTGGGGGCTTTCTTT
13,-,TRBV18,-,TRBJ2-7,CASWEGPGHEQYF,TGTGCCAGCTGGGAAGGGCCGGGACACGAGCAGTACTTC
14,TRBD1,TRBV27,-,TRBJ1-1,CASSFNRGYTEAFF,TGTGCCAGCAGTTTTAACAGGGGATACACTGAAGCTTTCTTT
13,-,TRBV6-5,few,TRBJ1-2,CASSSGLGYGYTF,TGTGCCAGCAGCAGTGGGCTAGGCTATGGCTACACCTTC
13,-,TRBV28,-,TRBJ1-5,CASRGSSNQPQHF,TGTGCCAGCAGGGGTAGTAGCAATCAGCCCCAGCATTTT
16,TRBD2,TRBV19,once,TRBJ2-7,CASSVSGTRTLYEQYF,TGTGCCAGTAGTGTCTCCGGGACTAGGACTCTCTACGAGCAGTACTTC
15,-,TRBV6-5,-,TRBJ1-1,CASSYSSGVNTEAFF,TGTGCCAGCAGTTACTCGAGCGGGGTGAACACTGAAGCTTTCTTT
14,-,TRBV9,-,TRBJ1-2,CASSADTGLYGYTF,TGTGCCAGCAGCGCGGACACCGGTCTTTACGGCTACACCTTC
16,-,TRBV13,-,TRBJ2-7,CASSLRVGQKPYEQYF,TGTGCCAGCAGCTTAAGGGTAGGACAGAAGCCTTACGAGCAGTACTTC
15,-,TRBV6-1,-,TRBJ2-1,CASSDGTSPYNEQFF,TGTGCCAGCAGTGATGGGACTTCCCCCTACAATGAGCAGTTCTTC
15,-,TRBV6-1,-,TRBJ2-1,CASSEYQRPYNEQFF,TGTGCCAGCAGTGAATATCAGCGGCCCTACAATGAGCAGTTCTTC
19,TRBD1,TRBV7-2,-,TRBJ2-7,CASSLAPYRGGGGSYEQYF,TGTGCCAGCAGCTTAGCCCCGTACAGGGGTGGGGGTGGCTCCTACGAGCAGTACTTC
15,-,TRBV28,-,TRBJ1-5,CASSLIRASNQPQHF,TGTGCCAGCAGTTTGATAAGGGCTAGCAATCAGCCCCAGCATTTT
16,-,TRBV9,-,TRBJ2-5,CASSARGGGPQETQYF,TGTGCCAGCAGCGCTAGGGGAGGGGGGCCGCAAGAGACCCAGTACTTC
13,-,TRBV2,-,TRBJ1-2,CAGTQGTVHGYTF,TGTGCCGGGACCCAGGGTACGGTCCATGGCTACACCTTC
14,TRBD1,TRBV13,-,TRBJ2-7,CASSLGTGGYEQYF,TGTGCCAGCAGCTTGGGGACAGGGGGCTACGAGCAGTACTTC
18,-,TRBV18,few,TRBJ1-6,CASSSPPSEGQWRSPLHF,TGTGCCAGCTCATCACCCCCTAGCGAAGGACAGTGGCGTTCACCCCTCCACTTT
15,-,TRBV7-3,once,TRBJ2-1,CASSLSLGGYNEQFF,TGTGCCAGCAGCTTAAGTCTAGGGGGGTACAATGAGCAGTTCTTC
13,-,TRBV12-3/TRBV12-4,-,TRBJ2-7,CASSSRPSYEQYF,TGTGCCAGCAGTTCCCGACCCTCCTACGAGCAGTACTTC
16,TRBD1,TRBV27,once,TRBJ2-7,CASSPRGTGFLYEQYF,TGTGCCAGCAGCCCCCGCGGGACAGGGTTTCTCTACGAGCAGTACTTC
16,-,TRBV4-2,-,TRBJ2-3,CASSSGGQTVTDTQYF,TGTGCCAGCAGCTCCGGAGGGCAGACCGTCACAGATACGCAGTATTTT
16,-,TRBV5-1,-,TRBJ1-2,CASSLGGASLNYGYTF,TGCGCCAGCAGCTTGGGGGGAGCATCGCTTAACTATGGCTACACCTTC
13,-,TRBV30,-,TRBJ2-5,CAWSFSNEETQYF,TGTGCCTGGAGTTTCTCAAACGAAGAGACCCAGTACTTC